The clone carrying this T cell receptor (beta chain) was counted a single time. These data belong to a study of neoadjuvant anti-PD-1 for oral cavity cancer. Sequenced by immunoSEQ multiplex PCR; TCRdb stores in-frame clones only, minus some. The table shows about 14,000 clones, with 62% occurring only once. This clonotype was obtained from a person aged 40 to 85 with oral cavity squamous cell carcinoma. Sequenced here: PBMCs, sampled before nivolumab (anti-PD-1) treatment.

For the CDR3, the DNA is TGTGCCACCAGCAGGAACCCCGCCGGGGAGCTGTTTTTT. It codes for CATSRNPAGELFF. The V call is TRBV15, the J call TRBJ2-2; no firm D call. The CDR3 is made up of 13 amino acids. Deletions cut 3 bases from V and 6 bases from J, with 8 bases between. Germline V gene sequence: CDR1 LNHNV, CDR2 YYDKDF (reference sequence). Full variable domain (remainder filled in from reference TRBV15 and TRBJ2-2): DAMVIQNPRYQVTQFGKPVTLSCSQTLNHNVMYWYQQKSSQAPKLLFHYYDKDFNNEADTPDNFQSRRPNTSFCFLDIRSPGLGDTAMYLCATSRNPAGELFFGEGSRLTVL.